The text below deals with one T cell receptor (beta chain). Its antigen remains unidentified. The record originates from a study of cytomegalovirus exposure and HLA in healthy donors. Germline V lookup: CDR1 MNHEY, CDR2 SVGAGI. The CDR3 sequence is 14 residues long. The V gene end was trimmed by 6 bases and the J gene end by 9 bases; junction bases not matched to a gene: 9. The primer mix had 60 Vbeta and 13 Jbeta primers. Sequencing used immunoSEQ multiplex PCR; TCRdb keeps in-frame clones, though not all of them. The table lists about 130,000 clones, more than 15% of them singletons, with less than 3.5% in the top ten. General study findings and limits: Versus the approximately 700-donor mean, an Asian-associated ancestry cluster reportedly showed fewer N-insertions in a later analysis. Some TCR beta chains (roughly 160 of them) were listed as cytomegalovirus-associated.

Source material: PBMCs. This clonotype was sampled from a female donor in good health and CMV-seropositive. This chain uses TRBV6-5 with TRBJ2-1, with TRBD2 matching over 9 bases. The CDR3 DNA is TGTGCCAGCAGACCTCTAGCGGGGAAGGGTGAGCAGTTCTTC. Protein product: CASRPLAGKGEQFF.